This T cell receptor beta chain stems from a study of circulating and synovial CD4+ cells in juvenile arthritis. The germline V gene has CDR1 MDHEN and CDR2 SYDVKM. V was clipped by 4 bases and J by 2 bases; unmatched bases: 11. The CDR3 contains 17 residues. In the case of this clone: Its antigen is still unknown.

Sequencing was performed with immunoSEQ multiplex PCR; in TCRdb, only in-frame clones are kept and a portion is missing. The sample lists over 30,000 clones, about 94% occurring once. Regarding the study as a whole: Some such blood samples were as oligoclonal as synovium. Traditional Vbeta family usage analysis missed the pathogenic-like versus bulk difference. Compared with bulk blood, circulating pathogenic-like lymphocytes shared substantially more CDR3 sequences with synovial T cells.

This TCR derives from a human donor with juvenile idiopathic arthritis. The sample was CD4+ T cells from blood. V is TRBV28 and J is TRBJ2-3; 8 nucleotides align to TRBD2. The CDR3 spells CASSSSSLAETTDTQYF. The CDR3 DNA sequence: TGTGCCAGCAGTTCGTCCTCACTAGCGGAGACCACAGATACGCAGTATTTT.